This is a list of T cell receptor beta chains from one sample in a study of T cells in Graves' hyperthyroidism and ophthalmopathy. MiXCR, run by TCRdb on the multiplex PCR reads, gives a single entry per CDR3 protein. This table has over 90,000 distinct CDR3 sequences, about 45% appearing once. The sample was blood. Receptors were obtained from a man aged 40-55 years with Graves' hyperthyroidism. Both conserved end residues are part of each CDR3. Clone sizes are given selectively: once, few, many, or a class where the clone is expanded.

abundance	j_gene	v_gene	CDR3aa
.	TRBJ1-6	TRBV7-2	CASSEAGSDSPLHF
.	TRBJ1-2	TRBV7-8	CASSLGGEDGYTF
.	TRBJ1-6	TRBV13	CASSLGREGRSPLHF
.	.	TRBV2	CAGRSGGWPQHF
.	TRBJ2-2	TRBV9	CASSVDWTSVTRELFF
many	TRBJ1-1	TRBV5-8	CASSGDRTEAFF
many	TRBJ1-2	TRBV5-4	CASSLDQGIYGYTF
many	TRBJ1-2	TRBV19	CASTTDRGPYGYTF
.	TRBJ2-1	TRBV29-1	CSLGPSGSYNEQFF
.	TRBJ1-2	TRBV5-1	CASSLGAKGCGYTF
.	TRBJ2-6	TRBV15	CATSRDREAYSGANVLTF
.	TRBJ2-2	TRBV24-1	CASGLPGQGGVTGELFF
many	TRBJ1-1	TRBV7-6	CASSPPPGVNTEAFF
.	TRBJ1-5	TRBV9	CASSVGTSGGWETQHF
many	TRBJ1-2	TRBV5-8	CASSLFTANYGYTF
many	TRBJ2-6	TRBV12-5	CASGLYGANVLTF
many	TRBJ2-5	TRBV29-1	CSVLDGGETQYF
.	TRBJ2-5	TRBV7-6	CASRPSSVDLGETQYF
.	TRBJ2-3	TRBV20-1	CSARWLAGGPDTQYF
.	TRBJ2-5	TRBV2	CASSTLVAGGVETQYF
many	TRBJ2-1	TRBV5-4	CASSRAGTVYNEQFF
many	TRBJ2-2	TRBV11-3	CASSTGGTGELFF
.	TRBJ1-6	TRBV14	CASRAGNSPLHF
many	TRBJ2-2	TRBV6-5	CASSSSGTGGIGELFF
.	TRBJ2-7	TRBV5-1	CASSLPGQGIYEQYF